Reported below is one T cell receptor (beta chain). Its antigen is not identified. The PCR used 60 Vbeta and 13 Jbeta primers. Profiling relied on immunoSEQ multiplex PCR, and the TCRdb table lists in-frame clones only, not all of them. The repertoire table contains about 48,000 clones. Trimming removed 1 base at V and 5 bases at J, with 12 bases between. This CDR3 is built from 14 residues. The V gene's germline CDR1 is SGHRS and CDR2 YFSETQ. The data derive from a study of cytomegalovirus exposure and HLA in healthy donors. Notes on the study in general: Fewer N-insertions (relative to the roughly 700-donor mean) were reportedly seen in an Asian-associated ancestry cluster in a later analysis. It has been reported that TCR beta sequences accurately predicted the HLA-A and HLA-B alleles of most subjects. Indistinguishable V segments, including TRBV6-2 and TRBV6-3, were excluded.

The specimen was PBMCs. The J gene is TRBJ1-1, the V gene TRBV5-1; a weak D match, TRBD1 (6 bases). This clonotype was obtained from a male donor in good health and CMV-seropositive. The CDR3 is CASSLTGSETEAFF. DNA of the CDR3: TGCGCCAGCAGCTTGACAGGGTCTGAAACTGAAGCTTTCTTT.